Below are 15 T cell receptor beta chains sequenced from a single sample in a study of cytomegalovirus exposure and HLA in healthy donors. Both 60 Vbeta primers and 13 Jbeta primers went into the PCR. Sequencing was performed with immunoSEQ multiplex PCR; in TCRdb, only in-frame clones are kept and a portion is missing. The sample comprises 150,000 to 200,000 clones, around 79% of which are singletons, and around 15% rests with the top ten. The source material was PBMCs. The source is a man aged 50 to 60 in good health and CMV-seropositive.

The V gene is TRBV9, the J gene TRBJ2-3; 7 positions match TRBD2. With V trimmed by 5 bases and J by 4 bases, 1 base remained unmatched. CDR3 length equals 12 residues. Germline CDR1 SGDLS, CDR2 YYNGEE. Here the CDR3 DNA reads TGTGCCAGCAGGGGGGGGGCAGATACGCAGTATTTT. It encodes CASRGGADTQYF. Full variable domain (remainder filled in from reference TRBV9 and TRBJ2-3): DSGVTQTPKHLITATGQRVTLRCSPRSGDLSVYWYQQSLDQGLQFLIQYYNGEERAKGNILERFSAQQFPDLHSELNLSSLELGDSALYFCASRGGADTQYFGPGTRLTVL.

V and J are TRBV7-2 and TRBJ2-1, with 14 bases fitting TRBD2. The CDR3 contains 17 residues. V trimming: 7 bases; J trimming: 0 bases; junction bases outside the gene matches: 5. Germline CDR1 and CDR2: SGHTA and FQGNSA. Here the CDR3 DNA reads TGTGCCAGCACCCAGACTAGCGGGGGGGCCTCCTACAATGAGCAGTTCTTC. Its protein product is CASTQTSGGASYNEQFF.

V and J are TRBV13 and TRBJ2-7; 8 bases match TRBD1. Germline V CDR1 and CDR2: PRHDT, FYEKMQ (reference sequence). V trimming: 3 bases; J trimming: 4 bases; junction bases outside the gene matches: 11. The CDR3 contains 16 residues. The CDR3 sequence: CASSLGRTGRGYEQYV. CDR3 coding DNA: TGTGCCAGCAGCTTGGGACGGACAGGGCGTGGGTACGAGCAGTACGTC.

The genes are TRBV28 and TRBJ1-1, with 7 bases fitting TRBD1. The J segment lost 0 bases and the V segment lost 5 bases, leaving 9 bases of the junction unmatched. The germline CDR1 and CDR2 sequences are MDHEN and SYDVKM. The CDR3 is 16 residues long. The CDR3 region is CASSPRQGRMNTEAFF. CDR3 DNA: TGTGCCAGCAGTCCCCGACAGGGAAGGATGAACACTGAAGCTTTCTTT.

The sample holds a few counts of this clone. The chain combines TRBV18 with TRBJ2-7, with 7 bases matching TRBD2. CDR1 is KGHSH and CDR2 is LQKENI in the germline V gene. With V trimmed by 1 base and J by 6 bases, 9 bases remained unmatched. The CDR3 is 15 amino acids. CDR3 nucleotide sequence: TGTGCCAGCTCACCACAAGTTCAGTCGGGAGGCGAGCAGTACTTC. This encodes CASSPQVQSGGEQYF.

On this clone: This sample also contains other DNA sequences that code for the same CDR3. The V gene is TRBV4-1, the J gene TRBJ1-2, with 9 positions matching TRBD1. CDR3 length: 14 residues. V trimming: 6 bases; J trimming: 6 bases; junction bases outside the gene matches: 8. The germline gives CDR1 MGHRA, CDR2 YSYEKL. CDR3 region: CASRRGTGSNGYTF. CDR3 DNA sequence: TGCGCCAGCAGACGGGGGACAGGGTCTAATGGCTACACCTTC.

The V call is TRBV7-2, the J call TRBJ1-1, with a tentative D call TRBD1 (6 bases). The CDR3 runs to 16 residues. Between the trimmed V and J ends, which lost 0 bases and 3 bases, there was a span of 14 bases. Looked up from germline, CDR1 is SGHTA and CDR2 is FQGNSA. The CDR3 DNA is TGTGCCAGCAGCTTAGCAGGGGACGGGGGGCACACTGAAGCTTTCTTT. It translates to CASSLAGDGGHTEAFF. The full variable domain, rest sourced from reference TRBV7-2 and TRBJ1-1, is GAGVSQSPSNKVTEKGKDVELRCDPISGHTALYWYRQSLGQGLEFLIYFQGNSAPDKSGLPSDRFSAERTGGSVSTLTIQRTQQEDSAVYLCASSLAGDGGHTEAFFGQGTRLTVV.

The chain combines TRBV13 with TRBJ2-7, with a tentative D call TRBD2 (6 bases). The ends were cut back, 8 bases at V and 0 bases at J, with 14 bases in the middle. The CDR3 sequence is 14 residues long. The V gene's germline CDR1 is PRHDT and CDR2 FYEKMQ (reference sequence). This chain's CDR3 is CASSGGARSYEQYF. CDR3 bases: TGTGCCAGCTCAGGCGGGGCCCGCTCCTACGAGCAGTACTTC.

This clone was counted a single time. DNA for the CDR3: TGCAGCGTTGAAGTGGCGCAGGGGCAGCCCCAGCATTTT. It translates to CSVEVAQGQPQHF. The chain carries TRBV29-1 and TRBJ1-5, with TRBD1 as a possible D gene (6 bases). With 1 base removed from V and 7 bases from J, the gap between germline ends came to 11 bases. The CDR3 is 13 residues long. CDR1 is SQVTM and CDR2 is ANQGSEA in the germline V gene. The full variable domain, its missing parts supplied by reference TRBV29-1 and TRBJ1-5, is SAVISQKPSRDICQRGTSLTIQCQVDSQVTMMFWYRQQPGQSLTLIATANQGSEATYESGFVIDKFPISRPNLTFSTLTVSNMSPEDSSIYLCSVEVAQGQPQHFGDGTRLSIL.

This sequence joins TRBV28 and TRBJ2-3; perhaps TRBD1 as D (5 bases). Germline CDR1 reads MDHEN; CDR2 reads SYDVKM. The germline V and J ends were trimmed by 3 bases and 5 bases, with 15 bases remaining between them. This CDR3 region has 15 residues. This CDR3 is CASSFQGFGRDTQYF. CDR3 coding DNA: TGTGCCAGCAGTTTTCAGGGTTTTGGTCGAGATACGCAGTATTTT.

This chain joins TRBV6-1 and TRBJ2-3; 11 bases line up with TRBD1. The J segment lost 6 bases and the V segment lost 3 bases, leaving 5 bases of the junction unmatched. Germline V lookup: CDR1 MNHNS, CDR2 SASEGT. CDR3 size: 15 residues. CDR3 nucleotide sequence: TGTGCCAGCAGTGAGGACAGGGGGCGTCTTGATACGCAGTATTTT. Translated, it gives CASSEDRGRLDTQYF.

The chain employs TRBV6-1 and TRBJ1-5; possible D gene TRBD1, 5 bases. Germline values: CDR1 MNHNS, CDR2 SASEGT. The CDR3 covers 14 residues. V was shortened by 1 base and J by 9 bases, with 13 bases between the two germline ends. The CDR3 sequence: CASSEGQSPGPQHF. CDR3 sequence (DNA): TGTGCCAGCAGTGAAGGACAGAGCCCGGGGCCCCAGCATTTT.

The V gene is TRBV29-1, the J gene TRBJ2-7, with 7 bases identical to TRBD1. In germline, CDR1 is SQVTM, CDR2 ANQGSEA. This CDR3 contains 13 residues. With V trimmed by 6 bases and J by 0 bases, 5 bases remained unmatched. CDR3: CSVGTASSYEQYF. CDR3 sequence (DNA): TGCAGCGTCGGGACAGCTAGCTCCTACGAGCAGTACTTC.

This clone was seen once. The V call is TRBV14, the J call TRBJ2-3; 8 bases match TRBD1. The CDR3 is 12 residues long. V shed 3 bases, J shed 15 bases, and the junction held 8 bases outside the gene matches. From germline, CDR1 is SGHDN and CDR2 FVKESK. The CDR3 bases are TGTGCCAGCAGCCACGGCGGGACAGGCCTCTATTTT. Amino acid sequence: CASSHGGTGLYF.

The V call is TRBV5-1, the J call TRBJ1-1; D unresolved. The CDR3 extends over 13 amino acids. V lost 2 bases to trimming and J lost 4 bases, with 9 bases between them. Germline values: CDR1 SGHRS, CDR2 YFSETQ. The CDR3 DNA reads TGCGCCAGCAGCTTTGAGGGCGGCACTGAAGCTTTCTTT. It specifies CASSFEGGTEAFF.